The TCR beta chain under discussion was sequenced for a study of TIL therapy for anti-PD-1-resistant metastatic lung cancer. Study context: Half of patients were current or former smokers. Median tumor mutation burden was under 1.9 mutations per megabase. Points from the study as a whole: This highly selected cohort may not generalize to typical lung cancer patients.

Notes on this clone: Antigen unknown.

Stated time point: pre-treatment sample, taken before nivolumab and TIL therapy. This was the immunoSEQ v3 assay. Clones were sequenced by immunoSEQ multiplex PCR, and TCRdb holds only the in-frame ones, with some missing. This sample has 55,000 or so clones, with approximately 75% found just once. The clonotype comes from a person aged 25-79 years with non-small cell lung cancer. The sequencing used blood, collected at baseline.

CDR3 sequence: CASRLGGTYEQYF. CDR3 nucleotides: TGTGCCAGCCGCCTAGGGGGGACGTACGAGCAGTACTTC. The V call is TRBV27, the J call TRBJ2-7; possibly TRBD1 or TRBD2 for D (6 bases each). Per germline, CDR1 MNHEY and CDR2 SMNVEV (reference sequence). This CDR3 has 13 residues. With 8 bases removed from V and 4 bases from J, the gap between germline ends came to 15 bases.